Given below is one TCR beta chain in context. Its antigen is undetermined. The sample is drawn from a study of T cell responses to AZD1222 COVID-19 vaccine. The study, taken as a whole, reports: Regions 160-218 and 743-854 held dominance among vaccine-associated CD4 TCRs, which spanned spike. Breadth and depth of Spike-specific TCRs rose after two AZD1222 doses. The donors showed a predominance of white British ancestry and of females, with possible underestimation of clonal diversity. Repertoire samples came only from after the peak T cell response.

TCRdb's table, derived via immunoSEQ multiplex PCR, lists solely in-frame clones and lacks some. Of 150,000 or so clones in the sample, approximately 78% were seen once. This CDR3 has 16 amino acids. V was pared by 3 bases and J by 10 bases, with 16 bases of the junction left unmatched. Germline V CDR1 and CDR2: LNHDA, SQIVND (reference sequence). This sequence was found in an adult in good health. Sequenced here: peripheral blood, sampled on day 0 of MenACWY control vaccination. The V gene is TRBV19, the J gene TRBJ1-1; 8 bases map to TRBD1. CDR3 sequence reads: CASSINLSPVRGRAFF. The CDR3 nucleotides read TGTGCCAGTAGTATTAACTTGTCGCCTGTCAGGGGGCGAGCTTTCTTT.